Below are 11 T cell receptor beta chains sequenced from a single sample in a study of regulatory T cells in long-lasting Graves disease. Time point indicated: newly diagnosed GD, antithyroid drugs for less than 3 months. There was RNA extracted from PBMCs, and the TCR library was made from it. Construction of the TCR beta libraries employed iRepertoire HTBI primers in conjunction with Arm-PCR of CDR3 regions. TCRdb analysed the multiplex PCR reads with MiXCR anew, one entry per CDR3 protein. Of hundreds of thousands of distinct CDR3 sequences listed, less than 15% are singletons. These same records also appear under a second study, on T cells in Graves' hyperthyroidism and ophthalmopathy.

The specimen comprised peripheral blood mononuclear cells (PBMCs), sampled at new diagnosis, from a patient treated with antithyroid drugs. Every receptor here comes from a man under 40 with Graves disease.

This chain links TRBV25-1 with TRBJ1-5; D unclear. The CDR3 loop spans 13 amino acids. Germline values: CDR1 MGHDK, CDR2 SYGVNS. The germline V and J ends were trimmed by 2 bases and 5 bases, with 7 bases remaining between them. The CDR3 DNA reads as TGTGCCAGCAGTGAACCCGGTGATCAGCCCCAGCATTTT. Its translation: CASSEPGDQPQHF.

The rearrangement joins TRBV2 to TRBJ1-2; 7 bases fit TRBD1. Losses at the gene ends were 7 bases for V and 3 bases for J; bases not matched to a gene: 5. Germline V gene sequence: CDR1 SNHLY, CDR2 FYNNEI. There are 13 residues in the CDR3. The CDR3 sequence is CASMKGADYGYTF. The CDR3, as DNA: TGTGCCAGCATGAAGGGGGCGGACTATGGCTACACCTTC.

This clonotype was found many times. The chain combines TRBV12-5 with TRBJ2-5, with D uncertain. Looked up from germline, CDR1 is LGHNT and CDR2 is FRNRAP. The CDR3 is made up of 12 amino acids. V lost 1 base to trimming and J lost 5 bases, with 5 bases between them. CDR3 nucleotides: TGTGCTAGTGGTTTGGAGGGCGAGACCCAGTACTTC. As protein: CASGLEGETQYF.

This clonotype appeared many times. CDR3 region: CASSLDQGGFEAFF. The CDR3 region has the DNA TGTGCCAGCAGCTTAGATCAAGGGGGTTTTGAAGCTTTCTTT. The V gene is TRBV11-2, the J gene TRBJ1-1, with D possibly TRBD1 on 6 matching bases. Trimming removed 0 bases at V and 7 bases at J, with 12 bases between. There are 14 residues in the CDR3. Germline V gene sequence: CDR1 SGHAT, CDR2 FQNNGV.

This clonotype was found many times. This chain uses TRBV28 with TRBJ2-7; 7 bases are a match to TRBD1. CDR1 is MDHEN, CDR2 SYDVKM, per germline. The V and J ends lost 5 bases and 2 bases, in that order; junction bases with no gene match: 9. The CDR3 runs 15 residues. The CDR3 here is CASSPSSGQTYEQYF. The DNA of the CDR3 is TGTGCCAGCAGTCCTTCCTCGGGACAGACCTACGAGCAGTACTTC.

This clonotype was detected many times. J is TRBJ2-7 and V is TRBV3-1; the D gene could be TRBD1 or TRBD2 (6 bases each). Per germline, CDR1 LGHDT and CDR2 YNNKEL (reference sequence). The CDR3 extends over 16 amino acids. V lost 10 bases and J lost 2, with 24 bases in between. In DNA form, the CDR3 reads TGTGCCACCTTAAAGGGGGGACGGGGTGGCACCTACGAGCAGTACTTC. It translates to CATLKGGRGGTYEQYF.

This clonotype was found many times. The chain links TRBV29-1 to TRBJ2-1; 8 positions agree with TRBD2. J was trimmed by 2 bases and V by 3 bases; bases with no gene match: 9. This CDR3 comprises 16 residues. Germline V CDR1 and CDR2: SQVTM, ANQGSEA. In DNA form, the CDR3 reads TGCAGCGTTGAGGCGGGGGGCTGGAACACCTACAATGAGCAGTTCTTC. Amino acids: CSVEAGGWNTYNEQFF.

This clonotype occurred a few times. CDR3 loop: CASTTQPGQPGDTGELFF. In DNA form, the CDR3 reads TGTGCCAGCACAACTCAGCCGGGGCAGCCGGGGGACACCGGGGAGCTGTTTTTT. This chain connects TRBV7-8 to TRBJ2-2; TRBD2 might be the D (6 bases). The germline gives CDR1 SGHVS, CDR2 FQNEAQ. Trimming took off 7 bases at V and 3 bases at J, with 24 bases between the two ends. CDR3 length equals 18 residues.

The chain has TRBV2 and TRBJ1-6; D is possibly TRBD1 (6 bases). The length of the CDR3 is 13 residues. The germline gives CDR1 SNHLY, CDR2 FYNNEI. Between the trimmed V and J ends, which lost 4 bases and 6 bases, there was a span of 7 bases. This CDR3 is CASSGQANSPLHF. CDR3 bases: TGTGCCAGCAGTGGACAGGCTAATTCACCCCTCCACTTT.

The rearrangement uses TRBV5-1 and TRBJ1-2, with TRBD1 as a possible D gene (5 bases). Looked up from germline, CDR1 is SGHRS and CDR2 is YFSETQ. The CDR3 spans 14 residues. V lost 2 bases, J lost 3 bases, and 11 bases lay in between. In nucleotides, the CDR3 is TGCGCCAGCAGCTTTGACTCAGGGTACTATGGCTACACCTTC. Amino acids: CASSFDSGYYGYTF. Based on the CDR3 plus reference TRBV5-1 and TRBJ1-2, the full variable domain is KAGVTQTPRYLIKTRGQQVTLSCSPISGHRSVSWYQQTPGQGLQFLFEYFSETQRNKGNFPGRFSGRQFSNSRSEMNVSTLELGDSALYLCASSFDSGYYGYTFGSGTRLTVV.

DNA for the CDR3: TGTGCCAGCACTTCCACGGGGGAGCAGTACTTC. It is translated as CASTSTGEQYF. This sequence joins TRBV2 and TRBJ2-7; tentatively, D is TRBD2 (5 bases). Trimming left V 7 bases short and J 7 bases short, with 11 bases between. The CDR3 contains 11 residues. CDR1 and CDR2 (germline): SNHLY, FYNNEI.